This TCR beta chain was sequenced for a study of blood T cell repertoires in COVID-19. Turning to the study itself: Material from acute and convalescent COVID-19 was sourced from the United States, Italy and Spain. Sources were T cells, B-cell-depleted T cells, or PBMCs; the material itself was cDNA or gDNA.

In assigning cohorts, the study relied on participant-reported clinical history. This CDR3 has 15 residues. Method: immunoSEQ multiplex PCR; TCRdb's copy keeps in-frame clones and lacks some. The sample consists of about 160,000 clones, around 80% of them appearing once. The chain carries TRBV1 and TRBJ2-3; TRBD2 is the table's D call and was not checked against the DNA. TRBV1 is deemed a pseudogene. This receptor was obtained from a man aged 40-50 years who had recovered from COVID-19. Sequenced: PBMCs or T cells enriched from blood (not recorded which). The DNA of the CDR3 is TGCACCATCGATACTAGCGGGGGGGATGGAGATACGCAGTATTTT. Residues: CTIDTSGGDGDTQYF.